The 6 T cell receptor beta chains in this list originate from one sample, sequenced in a study of T cell changes during pregnancy in multiple sclerosis. Sequencing used immunoSEQ multiplex PCR; TCRdb keeps in-frame clones, though not all of them. Among around 74,000 clones listed, 88% were seen once. The source material was peripheral blood, sampled before pregnancy. The source is a female donor with multiple sclerosis, enrolled in a pregnancy study.

The chain uses TRBV30 and TRBJ1-1; 8 bases match TRBD1. Germline loops: CDR1 GTSNPN, CDR2 SVGIG (reference sequence). J gave up 6 bases and V 4 bases, and 7 bases lay outside the gene matches. The length of the CDR3 is 13 residues. The CDR3 loop is CAWNSGGVSEAFF. The CDR3 coding sequence is TGTGCCTGGAACTCAGGGGGCGTATCTGAAGCTTTCTTT.

This chain uses TRBV7-6 with TRBJ1-2; TRBD1 is a possible D gene (5 bases). With 2 bases removed from V and 5 bases from J, the gap between germline ends came to 15 bases. The V gene's germline CDR1 is SGHVS and CDR2 FNYEAQ. The CDR3 length is 15 residues. The CDR3 loop is CASSLSGPRDYGYTF. In nucleotides, the CDR3 is TGTGCCAGCAGCTTAAGTGGACCCAGGGATTATGGCTACACCTTC.

The chain has TRBV19 and TRBJ2-7, with a possible D match to TRBD2 (7 bases). This CDR3 is 13 amino acids long. Looked up from germline, CDR1 is LNHDA and CDR2 is SQIVND (reference sequence). Trimming took off 3 bases at V and 6 bases at J, with 12 bases between the two ends. The CDR3 is CASSILGGAEQYF. CDR3 DNA: TGTGCCAGTAGTATCTTAGGGGGGGCCGAGCAGTACTTC.

The V gene is TRBV6-5, the J gene TRBJ1-1; TRBD1 matches 10 bases. The CDR3 extends over 15 amino acids. After removal of 7 bases from V and 3 bases from J, the junction contained 8 bases not matched to a gene. Per the germline V gene, CDR1 is MNHEY and CDR2 is SVGAGI. CDR3 nucleotide sequence: TGTGCCAGCACCGGGACAGGGGCTCGGCACACTGAAGCTTTCTTT. This encodes CASTGTGARHTEAFF.

The chain employs TRBV5-6 and TRBJ1-3; no definite D call. Germline values: CDR1 SGHDT, CDR2 YYEEEE. Trimming removed 1 base from V and 0 bases from J, with 2 bases in between. CDR3 length: 13 residues. This chain's CDR3 is CASSLHSGNTIYF. DNA of the CDR3: TGTGCCAGCAGCTTGCACTCTGGAAACACCATATATTTT. The full variable domain, completed using reference TRBV5-6 and TRBJ1-3, is DAGVTQSPTHLIKTRGQQVTLRCSPKSGHDTVSWYQQALGQGPQFIFQYYEEEERQRGNFPDRFSGHQFPNYSSELNVNALLLGDSALYLCASSLHSGNTIYFGEGSWLTVV.

This chain connects TRBV7-2 to TRBJ2-7, with D uncertain. Trimming removed 7 bases at V and 2 bases at J, with 9 bases between. CDR1 is SGHTA and CDR2 is FQGNSA in the germline V gene. The CDR3 is made up of 12 amino acids. CDR3 protein: CASNSVAYEQYF. As DNA, the CDR3 is TGTGCCAGCAATTCGGTTGCCTACGAGCAGTACTTC.